One and the same sample provided the 21 T cell receptor beta chains below, sequenced in a study of monozygotic twins with inflammatory bowel disease. Following a re-call of the 5' RACE reads, TCRdb has one entry per CDR3 protein and lacks DNA. The table counts 440,000 or so distinct CDR3 sequences; around 2.3% lies in the top ten. Sequencing used blood. These receptors were collected from a human donor with ulcerative colitis or Crohn's disease, or a healthy co-twin of an affected twin (not recorded which).

The rearrangement links TRBV24-1 to TRBJ2-5; absent DNA, TCRdb's TRBD1 call cannot be checked. CDR3 length: 12 amino acids. CDR1 is KGHDR, CDR2 SFDVKD, per germline. Here the CDR3 reads CATSLGRETQYF.

V is TRBV7-9 and J is TRBJ2-2; TCRdb's D gene call, TRBD1, goes unchecked for lack of DNA. The CDR3 runs to 19 residues. Germline CDR1 is SEHNR and CDR2 is FQNEAQ (reference sequence). CDR3 protein: CASSLGLLAVPGGTGELFF.

The chain combines TRBV5-1 with TRBJ2-2; there is no DNA to check the TCRdb D call of TRBD2. CDR3 length: 14 residues. Germline V CDR1 and CDR2: SGHRS, YFSETQ. The CDR3 here is CASSLSGRTGELFF.

V is TRBV10-3 and J is TRBJ2-3. CDR3 length: 12 residues. Germline V gene sequence: CDR1 ENHRY, CDR2 SYGVKD. The CDR3 reads CAISEGTDTQYF.

This chain joins TRBV9 and TRBJ2-1; TCRdb names TRBD2, which stays unverified in the absence of DNA. This CDR3 region has 16 residues. Germline V CDR1 and CDR2: SGDLS, YYNGEE. CDR3: CASSGAGTSAYNEQFF.

The chain couples TRBV11-2 to TRBJ2-6. Germline V CDR1 and CDR2: SGHAT, FQNNGV. CDR3 length: 16 residues. CDR3 loop: CASSLLHASGANVLTF.

J is TRBJ2-2 and V is TRBV7-2; absent DNA, TCRdb's TRBD2 call cannot be checked. Germline lookup yields CDR1 SGHTA and CDR2 FQGNSA. The CDR3 is 15 residues long. CDR3 in amino acids: CASSLVAGPGGELFF.

The chain employs TRBV12-3 or TRBV12-4 and TRBJ1-3. The CDR3 runs 15 residues. CDR3 amino acids: CASRGTDGAGNTIYF.

The rearrangement uses TRBV28 and TRBJ2-7. Germline V lookup: CDR1 MDHEN, CDR2 SYDVKM. This CDR3 is built from 13 residues. CDR3 loop: CASSIGRIYEQYF.

The chain combines TRBV25-1 with TRBJ2-7; TCRdb designates TRBD1, a call that cannot be tested without DNA. CDR1 is MGHDK and CDR2 is SYGVNS in the germline V gene. The CDR3 sequence is 14 residues long. CDR3 loop: CASSAKGGFYEQYF.

CDR3 loop: CSARPTPGQGSVSNQPQHF. This chain uses TRBV20-1 with TRBJ1-5; TCRdb names TRBD1, which stays unverified in the absence of DNA. The CDR3 loop spans 19 amino acids. The V gene's germline CDR1 is DFQATT and CDR2 SNEGSKA (reference sequence).

V usage is TRBV29-1 and J usage is TRBJ2-2. The CDR3 length is 14 residues. Germline V gene lookup returns CDR1 SQVTM and CDR2 ANQGSEA. The CDR3 protein is CSVGQRANTGELFF.

The chain joins TRBV6-2 or TRBV6-3 to TRBJ1-6; TCRdb names TRBD1, which stays unverified in the absence of DNA. The CDR3 is 16 residues long. Germline V gene sequence: CDR1 MNHEY, CDR2 SVGEGT. The CDR3 protein is CASSYATIQAVVPLHF.

The chain carries TRBV5-1 and TRBJ2-3; TCRdb selects TRBD1, and the lack of DNA leaves this call unchecked. Germline-derived CDR1 and CDR2 are SGHRS and YFSETQ. The CDR3 has 16 residues. The CDR3 loop is CASSLTRDRSTDTQYF.

The chain is built from TRBV5-1 and TRBJ2-7; TCRdb picks TRBD2, but there is no DNA to check that call. Germline CDR1 is SGHRS and CDR2 is YFSETQ. This CDR3 has 14 amino acids. CDR3 region: CASSLPLGEHEQYF.

The gene calls are TRBV18 and TRBJ2-1. The CDR3 totals 13 residues. Germline V CDR1 and CDR2: KGHSH, LQKENI. The CDR3 region is CASSPSRSFEQFF.

The chain joins TRBV4-2 to TRBJ2-3; TCRdb names TRBD2, which stays unverified in the absence of DNA. The length of the CDR3 is 15 residues. Germline V lookup: CDR1 LGHNA, CDR2 YNFKEQ. The CDR3 region is CASSQGGGASDTQYF.

The chain uses TRBV5-1 and TRBJ2-1; the TCRdb D gene call, TRBD1, has no DNA to confirm it. The CDR3 loop spans 16 amino acids. Germline loops: CDR1 SGHRS, CDR2 YFSETQ. The CDR3 here is CASSLAYFGGNNEQFF.

This chain connects TRBV28 to TRBJ2-7; the D gene TCRdb calls, TRBD1, cannot be checked with no DNA. The CDR3 contains 14 residues. Germline CDR1 is MDHEN and CDR2 is SYDVKM. This chain's CDR3 is CASRPPHTSYEQYF. Variable domain in full (rest from reference TRBV28 and TRBJ2-7): DVKVTQSSRYLVKRTGEKVFLECVQDMDHENMFWYRQDPGLGLRLIYFSYDVKMKEKGDIPEGYSVSREKKERFSLILESASTNQTSMYLCASRPPHTSYEQYFGPGTRLTVT.

The chain combines TRBV15 with TRBJ2-6; the D call from TCRdb, TRBD1, cannot be confirmed without DNA. The V gene's germline CDR1 is LNHNV and CDR2 YYDKDF (reference sequence). The CDR3 runs to 18 residues. CDR3: CATSRWTGGSTGANVLTF.

This chain uses TRBV19 with TRBJ2-1. The V gene's germline CDR1 is LNHDA and CDR2 SQIVND (reference sequence). The CDR3 is 14 amino acids. The chain's CDR3 is CASTDQTSYNEQFF.